The 31 T cell receptor beta chains given below trace back to one sample, sequenced in a study of blood T cell repertoires in COVID-19. Here immunoSEQ multiplex PCR was the method, and the copy in TCRdb shows in-frame clones only, minus some. The repertoire holds around 300,000 clones, 89% seen once, with approximately 1.5% in the top ten. Sequenced sample: PBMCs or T cells enriched from blood (not recorded which). Receptors were obtained from a woman between 35 and 50 years old who had recovered from COVID-19.

The V and J genes are TRBV5-6 and TRBJ2-1; tentatively, D is TRBD1 (6 bases). The ends were cut back, 6 bases at V and 9 bases at J, with 16 bases in the middle. This CDR3 is 13 amino acids long. Germline V lookup: CDR1 SGHDT, CDR2 YYEEEE. DNA of the CDR3: TGTGCCAGCACCCGTAACAGGGCTGGTGAGCAGTTCTTC. It codes for CASTRNRAGEQFF.

The genes are TRBV18 and TRBJ1-6, with TRBD1 as a possible D gene (6 bases). With 3 bases removed from V and 8 bases from J, the gap between germline ends came to 14 bases. The CDR3 runs 15 residues. In germline, CDR1 is KGHSH, CDR2 LQKENI. The CDR3 reads CASSPGGGSDSPLHF. The CDR3, as DNA: TGTGCCAGCTCACCGGGGGGGGGCTCTGATTCACCCCTCCACTTT. Together with reference TRBV18 and TRBJ1-6, the CDR3 gives the full variable domain: NAGVMQNPRHLVRRRGQEARLRCSPMKGHSHVYWYRQLPEEGLKFMVYLQKENIIDESGMPKERFSAEFPKEGPSILRIQQVVRGDSAAYFCASSPGGGSDSPLHFGNGTRLTVT.

The rearrangement links TRBV9 to TRBJ2-3, with 7 bases identical to TRBD1. Per the germline V gene, CDR1 is SGDLS and CDR2 is YYNGEE. This CDR3 has 16 amino acids. The V segment lost 2 bases and the J segment 3 bases; nucleotides outside the gene matches: 9. The CDR3 nucleotides read TGTGCCAGCAGCGTTGCAGGGGGTGGAGTGACAGATACGCAGTATTTT. It specifies CASSVAGGGVTDTQYF.

The gene calls are TRBV5-1 and TRBJ2-7; TRBD1 matches 8 bases. V gave up 4 bases and J gave up 3 bases; unmatched junction bases: 15. CDR3 length: 17 residues. Germline assignment: CDR1 SGHRS and CDR2 YFSETQ. The CDR3 DNA reads as TGCGCCAGCAGCCCGCGAGGGGGACAGGCAATTGTCTACGAGCAGTACTTC. Translation gives CASSPRGGQAIVYEQYF.

V gene TRBV12-3 or TRBV12-4 combines with J gene TRBJ1-2, with TRBD1 matching over 8 bases. This CDR3 is 13 amino acids long. With 6 bases clipped from V and 4 bases from J, the junction kept 4 bases outside the gene matches. CDR3 in DNA: TGTGCCAGCAGCTCAGGGGGCTTCTATGGCTACACCTTC. Protein: CASSSGGFYGYTF.

The chain uses TRBV15 and TRBJ1-6; 10 bases line up with TRBD1. CDR3 length equals 15 residues. V trimming: 7 bases; J trimming: 8 bases; junction bases outside the gene matches: 8. The germline CDR1 and CDR2 sequences are LNHNV and YYDKDF (reference sequence). This CDR3 is CATKTGGLIDSPLHF. The DNA of the CDR3 is TGTGCCACCAAGACAGGGGGCCTTATAGATTCACCCCTCCACTTT.

V is TRBV4-1 and J is TRBJ2-5; 11 nucleotides match TRBD2. Germline V gene sequence: CDR1 MGHRA, CDR2 YSYEKL. V lost 4 bases and J lost 5; bases outside the gene matches: 9. The CDR3 totals 16 residues. The CDR3 is CASSLTTSGNWETQYF. In nucleotides, the CDR3 is TGCGCCAGCAGCCTAACGACTAGCGGGAATTGGGAGACCCAGTACTTC.

The chain employs TRBV5-1 and TRBJ2-3, with D uncertain. CDR1 is SGHRS, CDR2 YFSETQ, per germline. V gave up 0 bases and J gave up 5 bases, with 7 bases separating them. The length of the CDR3 is 13 residues. CDR3 sequence reads: CASSLAVRDTQYF. The CDR3 DNA follows: TGCGCCAGCAGCTTGGCCGTCAGAGATACGCAGTATTTT.

The CDR3 sequence: CASSGGQGVNQPQHF. Here the CDR3 DNA reads TGTGCCAGTAGTGGGGGACAGGGAGTCAATCAGCCCCAGCATTTT. J is TRBJ1-5 and V is TRBV19; 9 bases agree with TRBD1. V shed 5 bases, J shed 3 bases, and the junction held 5 bases outside the gene matches. The germline CDR1 and CDR2 sequences are LNHDA and SQIVND (reference sequence). The CDR3 has 15 residues.

The rearrangement uses TRBV4-1 and TRBJ2-3; D might be TRBD2 (6 bases). The CDR3 loop spans 15 amino acids. Germline assignment: CDR1 MGHRA and CDR2 YSYEKL. With 0 bases removed from V and 6 bases from J, the gap between germline ends came to 13 bases. This CDR3 is CASSQERREIDTQYF. Written as DNA, the CDR3 is TGCGCCAGCAGCCAAGAGAGACGGGAGATCGATACGCAGTATTTT.

This sequence joins TRBV5-4 and TRBJ1-1, with 10 bases identical to TRBD1. V lost 4 bases, J lost 8 bases, and 8 bases stayed unmatched. The CDR3 loop spans 14 amino acids. CDR1 SGHNT and CDR2 YYREEE come from the germline V gene (reference sequence). The CDR3 protein is CASSPIGGQGEAFF. Here the CDR3 DNA reads TGTGCCAGCAGCCCCATTGGGGGACAGGGGGAAGCTTTCTTT.

This rearrangement joins TRBV21-1 to TRBJ1-4. TRBV21-1 is designated a pseudogene. The CDR3 contains 12 residues. CDR3 DNA sequence: TGTGCCAGCAGCAAAGAACTGGAGAAACTGTTTTTT. Its protein product is CASSKELEKLFF.

This clone was seen only once. V gene TRBV7-2 combines with J gene TRBJ1-2, with 9 bases identical to TRBD1. The CDR3 consists of 16 residues. Trimming cost V 1 base and J 0 bases; bases outside gene matches: 3. Germline values: CDR1 SGHTA, CDR2 FQGNSA. CDR3 residues: CASSLGGTGPNYGYTF. The CDR3 bases are TGTGCCAGCAGCTTAGGAGGGACAGGGCCTAACTATGGCTACACCTTC.

J is TRBJ2-7 and V is TRBV5-5; 10 bases are shared with TRBD1. The germline CDR1 and CDR2 sequences are SGHKS and YYEKEE (reference sequence). The CDR3 runs to 14 residues. With 6 bases clipped from V and 4 bases from J, the junction kept 7 bases outside the gene matches. CDR3 in DNA: TGTGCCAGCACTACGGGACAGGGGAGATACGAGCAGTACTTC. Translating it yields CASTTGQGRYEQYF. Together with reference TRBV5-5 and TRBJ2-7, the CDR3 gives the full variable domain: DAGVTQSPTHLIKTRGQQVTLRCSPISGHKSVSWYQQVLGQGPQFIFQYYEKEERGRGNFPDRFSARQFPNYSSELNVNALLLGDSALYLCASTTGQGRYEQYFGPGTRLTVT.

A note on this clone: One end of the junction does not line up with germline, which may come from a read error. The chain employs TRBV7-3 and TRBJ2-7; D ambiguous. This CDR3 has 16 amino acids. Germline values: CDR1 SGHTA, CDR2 FQGTGA. DNA for the CDR3: TGTGCCAGCAGCTTAAAACGCGACTCCCGGTTATCGTTTCTAATTTTC. It specifies CASSLKRDSRLSFLIF.

The CDR3 DNA reads TGTGCCAGCAGGCACGGGACAGAAGAGACCCAGTACTTC. Protein sequence: CASRHGTEETQYF. The rearrangement uses TRBV12-3 or TRBV12-4 and TRBJ2-5, with TRBD1 matching over 7 bases. The CDR3 contains 13 residues. The trim removed 6 bases at V and 3 bases at J, leaving 4 bases unmatched.

Turning to this clone: The germline gene is not matched at one end of the junction; a read error may be the cause. This rearrangement joins TRBV23-1 to TRBJ1-5; 9 nucleotides match TRBD1. TRBV23-1 is marked as an open reading frame, function uncertain. CDR3 length equals 17 residues. The CDR3 sequence: CASSQYTGGRTHQPQHF. CDR3 sequence (DNA): TGCGCCAGCAGCCAATATACAGGGGGCCGAACCCATCAGCCCCAGCATTTT.

V gene TRBV2 combines with J gene TRBJ1-6; 7 nucleotides align to TRBD1. This CDR3 has 15 amino acids. J lost 10 bases, V lost 6 bases, and 12 bases had no gene match. The germline CDR1 and CDR2 sequences are SNHLY and FYNNEI. This CDR3 reads CASRPDGTDGSPLHF. DNA of the CDR3: TGTGCCAGCAGGCCTGACGGGACAGATGGATCACCCCTCCACTTT.

This chain links TRBV18 with TRBJ2-7; D is possibly TRBD1 (5 bases). The CDR3 is made up of 15 amino acids. V dropped 2 bases and J dropped 3 bases, with 14 bases sitting between them. Germline V lookup: CDR1 KGHSH, CDR2 LQKENI. CDR3 sequence: CASSPGDSNYYEQYF. The CDR3 region has the DNA TGTGCCAGCTCACCAGGAGACAGCAATTACTACGAGCAGTACTTC.

The chain has TRBV2 and TRBJ1-2, with D maybe TRBD1 (6 bases). Germline values: CDR1 SNHLY, CDR2 FYNNEI. The CDR3 is 14 amino acids. The V and J ends lost 1 base and 8 bases respectively, with 14 bases between them. The CDR3 spells CASSEGGGDWGYTF. The CDR3 bases are TGTGCCAGCAGTGAAGGAGGGGGTGACTGGGGCTACACCTTC.

The J gene is TRBJ1-5, the V gene TRBV19, with a possible D match to TRBD1 (5 bases). The CDR3 is 13 residues long. Trimming pared 6 bases from V and 2 bases from J, leaving 8 bases between. Germline lookup yields CDR1 LNHDA and CDR2 SQIVND (reference sequence). CDR3 in amino acids: CASRPQGNQPQHF. CDR3 nucleotides: TGTGCCAGTAGACCACAGGGCAATCAGCCCCAGCATTTT.

The chain combines TRBV4-1 with TRBJ2-3, with 8 bases fitting TRBD2. Germline values: CDR1 MGHRA, CDR2 YSYEKL. The V segment lost 3 bases and the J segment 4 bases; nucleotides outside the gene matches: 15. The length of the CDR3 is 18 residues. The CDR3 region has the DNA TGCGCCAGCAGCCACAACCCAAGGAGCGGGGGACGGGCAGATACGCAGTATTTT. This translates into CASSHNPRSGGRADTQYF.

The rearrangement joins TRBV5-1 to TRBJ2-1; no reliable D call. The CDR3 loop spans 15 amino acids. V was clipped by 0 bases and J by 2 bases, with 9 bases between them. CDR1 is SGHRS and CDR2 is YFSETQ in the germline V gene. The chain's CDR3 is CASSLGQDPYNEQFF. In DNA form, the CDR3 reads TGCGCCAGCAGCTTGGGGCAGGATCCCTACAATGAGCAGTTCTTC.

V and J are TRBV4-3 and TRBJ1-1, with D hard to call. The ends were cut back, 5 bases at V and 3 bases at J, with 7 bases in the middle. From germline, CDR1 is LGHNA and CDR2 YSLEER. The CDR3 has 12 residues. The CDR3 DNA is TGCGCCAGCAGCAATGCGGACACTGAAGCTTTCTTT. Protein: CASSNADTEAFF.

This rearrangement joins TRBV2 to TRBJ1-2; 8 bases are shared with TRBD1. The CDR3 runs 14 residues. Germline V gene lookup returns CDR1 SNHLY and CDR2 FYNNEI. The ends lost 6 bases at V and 3 bases at J; junction bases unmatched: 6. CDR3 DNA sequence: TGTGCCAGCAGAGAGGACAGGGCGGACTATGGCTACACCTTC. This translates into CASREDRADYGYTF.

The chain is built from TRBV3-1 (or the pseudogene TRBV3-2) and TRBJ1-1, with D uncertain. Germline V gene lookup returns CDR1 LGHDT and CDR2 YNNKEL (reference sequence). V gave up 1 base and J gave up 0 bases, with 6 bases separating them. The CDR3 contains 14 residues. The CDR3 is CASSQARMNTEAFF. DNA of the CDR3: TGTGCCAGCAGCCAAGCGCGGATGAACACTGAAGCTTTCTTT.

The chain has TRBV7-9 and TRBJ1-4; possibly TRBD1 for D (5 bases). The CDR3 has 15 residues. CDR1 and CDR2 from the germline V gene are SEHNR and FQNEAQ (reference sequence). V was clipped by 3 bases and J by 8 bases, with 16 bases between them. As DNA, the CDR3 is TGTGCCAGCAGCTTGGTATCAGGAGGGGAGGAAAAACTGTTTTTT. Its protein is CASSLVSGGEEKLFF.

Details on this clone: At one of its ends the junction is not consistent with the germline gene, which may arise from a read error. V is TRBV7-9 and J is TRBJ1-4; D is possibly TRBD1 (5 bases). The germline V gene has CDR1 SEHNR and CDR2 FQNEAQ (reference sequence). The CDR3 sequence is 14 residues long. As DNA, the CDR3 is TGTGCCAGCAGCTTGACGGAGGGGAATGGAAAACTGTTTTTT. It encodes CASSLTEGNGKLFF. Full variable domain (rest looked up from reference TRBV7-9 and TRBJ1-4): DTGVSQNPRHKITKRGQNVTFRCDPISEHNRLYWYRQTLGQGPEFLTYFQNEAQLEKSRLLSDRFSAERPKGSFSTLEIQRTEQGDSAMYLCASSLTEGNGKLFFGSGTQLSVL.

V gene TRBV4-1 combines with J gene TRBJ1-1, with D possibly being TRBD1 (5 bases). The germline V gene encodes CDR1 MGHRA and CDR2 YSYEKL. The CDR3 sequence is 15 residues long. V shed 4 bases and J shed 0 bases, with 12 bases lying between them. CDR3 residues: CASSLRQTMNTEAFF. As DNA, the CDR3 is TGCGCCAGCAGCCTCAGACAGACGATGAACACTGAAGCTTTCTTT.

This clone occurred a few times. V gene TRBV3-1 (or the pseudogene TRBV3-2) combines with J gene TRBJ2-7, with 8 bases aligning to TRBD1. J was trimmed by 6 bases and V by 1 base; bases with no gene match: 8. The CDR3 loop spans 15 amino acids. CDR1 and CDR2 (germline): LGHDT, YNNKEL (reference sequence). The CDR3 region is CASSQVPRGRGEQYF. The DNA of the CDR3 is TGTGCCAGCAGCCAAGTGCCCAGGGGGCGCGGCGAGCAGTACTTC.

This chain joins TRBV6-5 and TRBJ2-7; 8 bases agree with TRBD2. Trimming took 4 bases from V and 0 from J; bases not matched to a gene: 5. Germline V gives CDR1 MNHEY, CDR2 SVGAGI. This CDR3 has 15 amino acids. The CDR3 DNA sequence: TGTGCCAGCAGTTCCACCGGGACTAGCTCCTACGAGCAGTACTTC. Protein product: CASSSTGTSSYEQYF.